This passage covers 28 T cell receptor beta chains from one sample sequenced in a study of somatic mutations in cytotoxic T cells in rheumatoid arthritis. Libraries were prepared by immunoSEQ multiplex PCR; TCRdb keeps only in-frame clonotypes and omits some of them. The sample has about 5,200 clones, over 80% seen once; the top ten hold 40% to 55%. The sample was CD8+ T cells sorted from blood. These receptors were obtained from a woman between 50 and 59 years old with rheumatoid arthritis.

V gene TRBV5-8 combines with J gene TRBJ1-1; 8 nucleotides match TRBD1. This CDR3 spans 16 amino acids. Germline CDR1 reads SGHTS; CDR2 reads YDEGEE. Trimming at V came to 0 bases and at J to 4 bases, leaving 8 bases not matched to a gene. The CDR3: CASSLDYLDRGTEAFF. In DNA form, the CDR3 reads TGTGCCAGCAGCTTGGATTACCTCGACAGGGGCACTGAAGCTTTCTTT. The full variable domain, with the rest looked up from reference TRBV5-8 and TRBJ1-1, is EAGVTQSPTHLIKTRGQQATLRCSPISGHTSVYWYQQALGLGLQFLLWYDEGEERNRGNFPPRFSGRQFPNYSSELNVNALELEDSALYLCASSLDYLDRGTEAFFGQGTRLTVV.

The table lists this clone with a count of one. V and J are TRBV28 and TRBJ1-5; TRBD1 is a possible D gene (5 bases). Germline V gives CDR1 MDHEN, CDR2 SYDVKM. The CDR3 extends over 15 amino acids. V lost 6 bases and J 4 bases, leaving 16 bases between the germline ends. The CDR3 nucleotides are TGTGCCAGCAGCCAAGACAGCTACCTAAATCAGCCCCAGCATTTT. Translating gives CASSQDSYLNQPQHF.

This clone has more than one count but fewer than ten. The rearrangement joins TRBV19 to TRBJ1-1; no clear D gene. Germline V gives CDR1 LNHDA, CDR2 SQIVND (reference sequence). The CDR3 has 12 residues. The V and J ends lost 5 bases and 5 bases respectively, with 9 bases between them. CDR3 in amino acids: CASSYSGTEAFF. The CDR3 DNA sequence: TGTGCCAGTAGTTACAGTGGGACTGAAGCTTTCTTT. Drawing the rest from reference TRBV19 and TRBJ1-1, the complete variable domain is DGGITQSPKYLFRKEGQNVTLSCEQNLNHDAMYWYRQDPGQGLRLIYYSQIVNDFQKGDIAEGYSVSREKKESFPLTVTSAQKNPTAFYLCASSYSGTEAFFGQGTRLTVV.

Within the sample, this clone is medium-sized. The chain carries TRBV29-1 and TRBJ1-1; no reliable D call. This CDR3 contains 12 residues. V was trimmed by 6 bases and J by 2 bases, leaving 10 bases between them. Germline V gene lookup returns CDR1 SQVTM and CDR2 ANQGSEA. CDR3 coding DNA: TGCAGCGTCCCAGGTGACAACACTGAAGCTTTCTTT. Amino acid sequence: CSVPGDNTEAFF.

In this sample, this clone turned up a few times. The chain carries TRBV7-3 and TRBJ1-3, with unresolved D. Germline CDR1 reads SGHTA; CDR2 reads FQGTGA. The CDR3 extends over 12 amino acids. Trimming pared 7 bases from V and 6 bases from J, leaving 10 bases between. CDR3 in amino acids: CASIGVENTIYF. CDR3 sequence (DNA): TGTGCCAGCATCGGGGTGGAAAACACCATATATTTT.

This clone has a handful of counts. This rearrangement joins TRBV4-1 to TRBJ1-1; D is unresolved. The ends were cut back, 5 bases at V and 2 bases at J, with 6 bases in the middle. CDR3 length equals 12 residues. Germline V gene data show CDR1 as MGHRA and CDR2 as YSYEKL. The CDR3 sequence: CASSSFNTEAFF. The DNA of the CDR3 is TGCGCCAGCAGCTCATTTAACACTGAAGCTTTCTTT.

The chain links TRBV5-6 to TRBJ1-1; D is uncertain. This CDR3 is 13 amino acids long. Germline loops: CDR1 SGHDT, CDR2 YYEEEE. Trimming shortened V by 0 bases and J by 7 bases, and 10 bases separated the two germline ends. The CDR3 is CASSLVPGDEAFF. Here the CDR3 DNA reads TGTGCCAGCAGCTTGGTCCCCGGGGATGAAGCTTTCTTT.

The genes are TRBV7-8 and TRBJ2-5, with D perhaps TRBD2 (6 bases). The CDR3 totals 15 residues. Germline V gene lookup returns CDR1 SGHVS and CDR2 FQNEAQ. The ends were cut back, 2 bases at V and 2 bases at J, with 12 bases in the middle. CDR3 bases: TGTGCCAGCAGCTTAATCACTAGCAGGCAAGAGACCCAGTACTTC. Residues: CASSLITSRQETQYF. Combining the CDR3 with reference TRBV7-8 and TRBJ2-5 gives the whole variable domain GAGVSQSPRYKVAKRGQDVALRCDPISGHVSLFWYQQALGQGPEFLTYFQNEAQLDKSGLPSDRFFAERPEGSVSTLKIQRTQQEDSAVYLCASSLITSRQETQYFGPGTRLLVL.

The chain joins TRBV11-2 to TRBJ2-7, with 15 bases lining up with TRBD2. This CDR3 has 15 residues. Germline loops: CDR1 SGHAT, CDR2 FQNNGV. V lost 5 bases, J lost 4 bases, and 3 bases stayed unmatched. The CDR3 sequence: CASSAGLAGGYEQYF. The CDR3, as DNA: TGTGCCAGCAGCGCGGGACTAGCGGGGGGATACGAGCAGTACTTC.

The chain links TRBV10-3 to TRBJ1-5; TRBD1 is a possible D gene (5 bases). CDR1 and CDR2 from the germline V gene are ENHRY and SYGVKD. V lost 2 bases and J lost 5, with 13 bases in between. This CDR3 is 15 amino acids long. The CDR3 region is CAISEAGDFYQPQHF. The CDR3 DNA follows: TGTGCCATCAGTGAGGCCGGGGACTTTTATCAGCCCCAGCATTTT.

J is TRBJ2-3 and V is TRBV9, with 10 bases matching TRBD2. J was trimmed by 3 bases and V by 0 bases; bases with no gene match: 13. From germline, CDR1 is SGDLS and CDR2 YYNGEE. This CDR3 has 19 amino acids. CDR3 DNA sequence: TGTGCCAGCAGCGTAGGAGCGGGAGGGTTGTTTGATTATACAGATACGCAGTATTTT. The encoded protein is CASSVGAGGLFDYTDTQYF. Using reference TRBV9 and TRBJ2-3 for the parts outside the CDR3, the full variable domain is DSGVTQTPKHLITATGQRVTLRCSPRSGDLSVYWYQQSLDQGLQFLIQYYNGEERAKGNILERFSAQQFPDLHSELNLSSLELGDSALYFCASSVGAGGLFDYTDTQYFGPGTRLTVL.

The DNA for the CDR3 is TGCGCCAGCAGGGGAGGGGAGCAGTTCTTC. Its protein is CASRGGEQFF. This chain joins TRBV10-1 and TRBJ2-1; TRBD2 aligns across 7 bases. V was pared by 6 bases and J by 10 bases, with 0 bases of the junction left unmatched. This CDR3 is built from 10 residues. CDR1 WNHNN and CDR2 SYGVQD come from the germline V gene (reference sequence).

This chain uses TRBV7-9 with TRBJ2-2, with TRBD2 matching 7 bases. J lost 2 bases, V lost 3 bases, and 3 bases had no gene match. Germline CDR1 and CDR2: SEHNR and FQNEAQ (reference sequence). The CDR3 contains 15 residues. CDR3 sequence reads: CASSLSGANTGELFF. The CDR3 coding sequence is TGTGCCAGCAGCTTGAGCGGGGCAAACACCGGGGAGCTGTTTTTT.

V usage is TRBV15 and J usage is TRBJ1-5; perhaps TRBD1 as D (5 bases). The CDR3 has 14 amino acids. V lost 3 bases and J lost 8, with 14 bases in between. Germline-derived CDR1 and CDR2 are LNHNV and YYDKDF (reference sequence). The CDR3, as DNA: TGTGCCACCAGCAGCATACAGGACCTTGAGCCCCAGCATTTT. This sequence encodes CATSSIQDLEPQHF. The full variable domain, in which reference TRBV15 and TRBJ1-5 provide the parts outside the CDR3, is DAMVIQNPRYQVTQFGKPVTLSCSQTLNHNVMYWYQQKSSQAPKLLFHYYDKDFNNEADTPDNFQSRRPNTSFCFLDIRSPGLGDTAMYLCATSSIQDLEPQHFGDGTRLSIL.

The chain joins TRBV30 to TRBJ1-1; D unresolved. The V gene's germline CDR1 is GTSNPN and CDR2 SVGIG (reference sequence). The CDR3 extends over 14 amino acids. The V and J ends lost 0 bases and 0 bases respectively, with 8 bases between them. The CDR3 protein is CAWSVPGMNTEAFF. CDR3 coding DNA: TGTGCCTGGAGTGTACCGGGAATGAACACTGAAGCTTTCTTT.

The chain carries TRBV4-1 and TRBJ2-3, with 9 bases matching TRBD1. J was trimmed by 4 bases and V by 3 bases; bases with no gene match: 11. From germline, CDR1 is MGHRA and CDR2 YSYEKL. This CDR3 has 17 residues. Here the CDR3 reads CASSQDRDREVPDTQYF. The CDR3 DNA reads TGCGCCAGCAGCCAGGACCGGGACAGGGAGGTTCCAGATACGCAGTATTTT.

This chain joins TRBV21-1 and TRBJ1-4; TRBD1 reflects the table's D call only, with no check against the DNA. TRBV21-1 has pseudogene status. The CDR3 consists of 13 residues. DNA for the CDR3: TGTGCCAGCAGCGGGACAGCTAATGAAAAACTGTTTTTT. Residues: CASSGTANEKLFF.

The chain couples TRBV7-6 to TRBJ1-4, with a tentative D call TRBD1 (6 bases). The V and J ends lost 5 bases and 8 bases respectively, with 21 bases between them. Germline CDR1 SGHVS, CDR2 FNYEAQ. The CDR3 is 16 residues long. The CDR3 here is CASSAKPRGIGEKLFF. The CDR3 region has the DNA TGTGCCAGCAGCGCGAAGCCGAGGGGGATCGGGGAAAAACTGTTTTTT.

A few counts support this clone. The V call is TRBV4-1, the J call TRBJ1-1; 7 bases map to TRBD1. Germline CDR1 and CDR2: MGHRA and YSYEKL. CDR3 length: 13 residues. J gave up 6 bases and V 4 bases, and 5 bases lay outside the gene matches. Here the CDR3 reads CASSPQGSAEAFF. In DNA form, the CDR3 reads TGCGCCAGCAGCCCACAGGGGAGCGCTGAAGCTTTCTTT.

The V call is TRBV7-2, the J call TRBJ2-7; 7 bases are shared with TRBD1. CDR3 length: 14 residues. V lost 5 bases to trimming and J lost 1 base; unmatched junction nucleotides: 5. CDR1 and CDR2 from the germline V gene are SGHTA and FQGNSA. This chain's CDR3 is CASSTQTGSYEQYF. For the CDR3, the DNA is TGTGCCAGCAGCACACAGACAGGGTCCTACGAGCAGTACTTC.

V is TRBV9 and J is TRBJ2-1; D not resolved. Germline V gives CDR1 SGDLS, CDR2 YYNGEE. This CDR3 comprises 15 residues. Deletions cut 2 bases from V and 2 bases from J, with 11 bases between. CDR3 bases: TGTGCCAGCAGCGTTACTGGTGGTCCCTACAATGAGCAGTTCTTC. Its translation: CASSVTGGPYNEQFF.

The genes are TRBV30 and TRBJ1-1; no definite D call. Germline loops: CDR1 GTSNPN, CDR2 SVGIG (reference sequence). Trimming stripped 1 base from V and 10 bases from J, with 7 bases between. The CDR3 has 10 amino acids. The CDR3 nucleotides are TGTGCCTGGAGTGGGAGTGTAGCTTTCTTT. It codes for CAWSGSVAFF.

The chain uses TRBV15 and TRBJ2-7, with 8 nucleotides matching TRBD1. The J segment lost 5 bases and the V segment lost 3 bases, leaving 6 bases of the junction unmatched. The CDR3 consists of 14 residues. Per germline, CDR1 LNHNV and CDR2 YYDKDF (reference sequence). The CDR3: CATSRQQGVNEQYF. The CDR3 DNA follows: TGTGCCACCAGCAGGCAACAGGGGGTGAACGAGCAGTACTTC.

Here the CDR3 DNA reads TGCGCCAGCAGCTTGGAAGGGGTTGTCTCGAACAATGAGCAGTTCTTC. This encodes CASSLEGVVSNNEQFF. The rearrangement uses TRBV5-1 and TRBJ2-1; TRBD1 might be the D (5 bases). V was clipped by 0 bases and J by 5 bases, with 15 bases between them. This CDR3 has 16 amino acids. CDR1 and CDR2 from the germline V gene are SGHRS and YFSETQ. The variable domain in full, with the rest retrieved from reference TRBV5-1 and TRBJ2-1, is KAGVTQTPRYLIKTRGQQVTLSCSPISGHRSVSWYQQTPGQGLQFLFEYFSETQRNKGNFPGRFSGRQFSNSRSEMNVSTLELGDSALYLCASSLEGVVSNNEQFFGPGTRLTVL.

Only a few counts were recorded for this clone. J is TRBJ1-6 and V is TRBV7-9, with TRBD1 matching over 9 bases. CDR1 is SEHNR and CDR2 is FQNEAQ in the germline V gene (reference sequence). V was clipped by 3 bases and J by 8 bases; unmatched bases: 8. The length of the CDR3 is 16 residues. The CDR3 is CASSLGTGFEDSPLHF. CDR3 in DNA: TGTGCCAGCAGCTTGGGGACAGGGTTCGAGGATTCACCCCTCCACTTT. Supplemented by reference TRBV7-9 and TRBJ1-6, the full variable domain reads DTGVSQNPRHKITKRGQNVTFRCDPISEHNRLYWYRQTLGQGPEFLTYFQNEAQLEKSRLLSDRFSAERPKGSFSTLEIQRTEQGDSAMYLCASSLGTGFEDSPLHFGNGTRLTVT.

The V call is TRBV7-8, the J call TRBJ1-1; D remains unclear. Trimming pared 5 bases from V and 5 bases from J, leaving 15 bases between. Per germline, CDR1 SGHVS and CDR2 FQNEAQ. The CDR3 runs 14 residues. CDR3 sequence (DNA): TGTGCCAGCAGCCCCCAAGTCCTCGGGACTGAAGCTTTCTTT. This translates into CASSPQVLGTEAFF.

The chain couples TRBV5-4 to TRBJ2-3, with no clear D. V was shortened by 0 bases and J by 3 bases, with 17 bases between the two germline ends. Per the germline V gene, CDR1 is SGHNT and CDR2 is YYREEE (reference sequence). This CDR3 comprises 17 residues. The CDR3 nucleotides are TGTGCCAGCAGCTTGGACCCTCTTGGTGTGGAGACAGATACGCAGTATTTT. It codes for CASSLDPLGVETDTQYF.

For the CDR3, the DNA is TGTGCCAGCAGCTTAGTACTAGCGGGAGTAGGGAATGAGCAGTTCTTC. It encodes CASSLVLAGVGNEQFF. The chain recombines TRBV13 with TRBJ2-1; 11 bases match TRBD2. Germline V CDR1 and CDR2: PRHDT, FYEKMQ (reference sequence). The CDR3 runs 16 residues. With V trimmed by 1 base and J by 7 bases, 6 bases remained unmatched.